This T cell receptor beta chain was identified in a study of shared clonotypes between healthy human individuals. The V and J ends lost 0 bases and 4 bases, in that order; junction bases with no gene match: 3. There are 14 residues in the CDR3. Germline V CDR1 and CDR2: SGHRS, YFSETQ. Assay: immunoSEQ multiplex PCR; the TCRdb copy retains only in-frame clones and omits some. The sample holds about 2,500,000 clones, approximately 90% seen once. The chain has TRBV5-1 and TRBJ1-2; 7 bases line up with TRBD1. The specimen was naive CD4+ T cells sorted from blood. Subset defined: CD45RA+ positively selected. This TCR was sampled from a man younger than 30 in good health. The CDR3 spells CASSLDRGLYGYTF. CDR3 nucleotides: TGCGCCAGCAGCTTGGACAGGGGTCTCTATGGCTACACCTTC.